This T cell receptor beta chain was sequenced in a study of T cells in Graves' hyperthyroidism and ophthalmopathy. Findings and limits, study-wide: Peripheral blood also featured most of the thyroid clonotypes expanded above 0.001.

The investigators amplified TCR beta CDR3 regions from RNA transcripts. RT-PCR in the first round (using the HTBI primer set) targeted the TCR CDR3. TCRdb reprocessed the multiplex PCR reads via MiXCR and lists one record per CDR3 protein. The sample shows more than 350,000 distinct CDR3 sequences, 15% of them seen only once. The sample holds one count of this clonotype. Its antigen is unknown. Diagnostic assessment was based on clinical symptoms, serum thyroxine and TRAb, thyroid ultrasound and orbital computed tomography. Material: blood. The clonotype comes from a woman aged 55-70 years with Graves' ophthalmopathy.

As DNA, the CDR3 is TGTGCCAGCAGTTACGGGGGGTACCCGGAGACCCAGTACTTC. It codes for CASSYGGYPETQYF. The rearrangement uses TRBV6-2 or TRBV6-3 and TRBJ2-5; perhaps TRBD2 as D (6 bases). Trimming shortened V by 2 bases and J by 5 bases, and 12 bases separated the two germline ends. The CDR3 sequence is 14 residues long. The germline gives CDR1 MNHEY, CDR2 SVGEGT.